The rows below give T cell receptor beta chains drawn from one sample of a study of CD8+ T cells in alopecia areata. Repertoires were generated with immunoSEQ multiplex PCR, while TCRdb's copy carries only in-frame clones and drops some. The sample includes 150,000 to 200,000 clones, roughly 61% of them seen just once. The starting material was CD8+ T cells sorted from blood, obtained at week 24, from a patient treated with tofacitinib. These receptor sequences come from a human donor with alopecia areata. CDR3s include the opening cysteine and the closing phenylalanine or tryptophan. D genes are given only for firm matches. Expanded clones are given a class, and other clones once, few, many or no size at all.

D	V	size	J	DNA	CDR3
-	TRBV7-9	few	TRBJ2-1	TGTGCCAGCAGCTGGACGCTGAAGGATGAGCAGTTCTTC	CASSWTLKDEQFF
TRBD1	TRBV10-3	-	TRBJ2-5	TGTGCCATCAGTGAGGAAGTCCGGGACAGGAGGAACCGAGGACAAGAGACCCAGTACTTC	CAISEEVRDRRNRGQETQYF
-	TRBV5-6	-	TRBJ2-2	TGTGCCAGCAGCTTGGGTGGTTCCGGGGAGCTGTTTTTT	CASSLGGSGELFF
-	TRBV20-1	-	TRBJ1-2	TGCAGTGCTATCCGGGACGGTGGCTACACCTTC	CSAIRDGGYTF
-	TRBV20-1	few	TRBJ2-2	TGCAGTGCTGTATTGGACGGGGAGCTGTTTTTT	CSAVLDGELFF
TRBD2	TRBV5-1	few	TRBJ2-5	TGCGCCAGCAACCCCCATAGCGGGGACCAAGAGACCCAGTACTTC	CASNPHSGDQETQYF
-	TRBV30	-	TRBJ1-1	TGTGCCTGGAGTGAAAGGATGAACACTGAAGCTTTCTTT	CAWSERMNTEAFF
-	TRBV4-1	-	TRBJ2-5	TGCGCCAGCAGCGTATCTCAAGAGACCCAGTACTTC	CASSVSQETQYF
-	TRBV29-1	-	TRBJ2-2	TGCAGCGTTGAAGAATTGAGTACCGGGGAGCTGTTTTTT	CSVEELSTGELFF
-	TRBV7-3	-	TRBJ2-2	TGTGCCAGCAGCTCCGGCGGTGCCACCGGGGAGCTGTTTTTT	CASSSGGATGELFF
-	TRBV25-1	-	TRBJ2-1	TGTGCCAGCAAGGTAGGGGTTGGGCAGTTCTTC	CASKVGVGQFF
TRBD1	TRBV29-1	-	TRBJ1-1	TGCAGCGCTCCGGGACAGGGGTTGACTGAAGCTTTCTTT	CSAPGQGLTEAFF
-	TRBV5-6	-	TRBJ2-5	TGTGCCAGCAGCACAACGAACAGGGGCGGGAAGACCCAGTACTTC	CASSTTNRGGKTQYF
-	TRBV29-1	-	TRBJ2-7	TGCAGCGTTGAAAGGGGGGATACCACGGGATACGAGCAGTACTTC	CSVERGDTTGYEQYF
TRBD1	TRBV6-5	-	TRBJ2-2	TGTGCCAGCAGTTACATAGGAGACAGGGGCACCGGGGAGCTGTTTTTT	CASSYIGDRGTGELFF
-	TRBV13	-	TRBJ2-5	TGTGCCAGCAGCTTAGGACGGGAGACCCAGTACTTC	CASSLGRETQYF
-	TRBV5-1	-	TRBJ1-1	TGCGCCAGCAGCTTGGGGGACACTGAAGCTTTCTTT	CASSLGDTEAFF
-	TRBV18	-	TRBJ2-4	TGTGCCAGCTCACCACGCGATAGCCCAACCCCTATTCAGTACTTC	CASSPRDSPTPIQYF
TRBD2	TRBV29-1	few	TRBJ2-1	TGCAGCGTCGTCGGGACTAGCGGGGGCAATGAGCAGTTCTTC	CSVVGTSGGNEQFF
-	TRBV7-9	-	TRBJ2-7	TGTGCCAGCAGCACTCCACCGGCGGGGCCTAGCTCCTACGAGCAGTACTTC	CASSTPPAGPSSYEQYF
-	TRBV7-6	-	TRBJ2-7	TGTGCCAGCAGCTTAGGAGGGCTACCCAGGGGCGAGCAGTACTTC	CASSLGGLPRGEQYF
-	TRBV23-1	few	TRBJ2-7	TGCGCCAGCAGTCAACCCACTCAGGGGACTGTTTACGAGCAGTACTTC	CASSQPTQGTVYEQYF
-	TRBV5-1	few	TRBJ1-2	TGCGCCAGCAGCTTGTCCACGGATTTGTATGGCTACACCTTC	CASSLSTDLYGYTF
TRBD2	TRBV7-6	-	TRBJ2-1	TGTGCCAGCAGCTCAGCGGGGGGGACCTACAATGAGCAGTTCTTC	CASSSAGGTYNEQFF
-	TRBV27	few	TRBJ2-5	TGTGCCAGCAGTGGGAACCAAGAGACCCAGTACTTC	CASSGNQETQYF
-	TRBV7-2	-	TRBJ1-5	TGTGCCAGCAGCTACCAAAATCAGCCCCAGCATTTT	CASSYQNQPQHF
-	TRBV7-9	-	TRBJ1-1	TGTGCCAGCAGCTCTGGACCTTCTGAAGCTTTCTTT	CASSSGPSEAFF
-	TRBV28	few	TRBJ1-3	TGTGCCAGCAGTGAGACAGGAACCTACTCTGGAAACACCATATATTTT	CASSETGTYSGNTIYF
-	TRBV10-2	few	TRBJ2-3	TGCGCCAGCAGTTTACAGAGGTCGGATACGCAGTATTTT	CASSLQRSDTQYF
TRBD2	TRBV29-1	-	TRBJ2-3	TGCAGCGTTGGCAGCGGGGGATCCACAGATACGCAGTATTTT	CSVGSGGSTDTQYF
-	TRBV5-5	few	TRBJ2-2	TGTGCCAGCAGCTTGGACGTGGGCGGGGAGCTGTTTTTT	CASSLDVGGELFF
-	TRBV7-8	-	TRBJ1-5	TGTGCCAGCAGCTTAATGGGTGTGGACAATCAGCCCCAGCATTTT	CASSLMGVDNQPQHF
-	TRBV9	once	TRBJ1-1	TGTGCCAGCAGCAGGGGGTACACTGAAGCTTTCTTT	CASSRGYTEAFF
-	TRBV20-1	-	TRBJ2-1	TGCAGTGCCACAGAATACAATGAGCAGTTCTTC	CSATEYNEQFF
-	TRBV2	-	TRBJ2-1	TGTGCCAGCGCCGCCCGGGGCGTCGATGAGCAGTTCTTC	CASAARGVDEQFF
TRBD2	TRBV7-8	-	TRBJ2-3	TGTGCCAGCCTCGGGACTAGCGGGGGGGTTACGCAGTATTTT	CASLGTSGGVTQYF
TRBD2	TRBV11-2	-	TRBJ2-5	TGTGCCAGCAGCCGGAGGACTAGCGGGGGGAGGGAGACCCAGTACTTC	CASSRRTSGGRETQYF
-	TRBV2	few	TRBJ2-2	TGTGCCAGCAGTGCAGACAGGAACACCGGGGAGCTGTTTTTT	CASSADRNTGELFF
-	TRBV14	-	TRBJ2-1	TGTGCCAGCAGCCATACAGGAGGGCAAGGCAATGAGCAGTTCTTC	CASSHTGGQGNEQFF
-	TRBV9	-	TRBJ1-1	TGTGCCAGCAGCCCACCCCGAGGGGTTGAAGCTTTCTTT	CASSPPRGVEAFF
TRBD2	TRBV4-2	-	TRBJ2-5	TGTGCCAGCAGCCGAGGACTAGCGACGGAGACCCAGTACTTC	CASSRGLATETQYF
-	TRBV30	-	TRBJ2-7	TGTGCCTGGAGTGCGACAGCCTACGAGCAGTACTTC	CAWSATAYEQYF
TRBD1	TRBV2	-	TRBJ2-2	TGTGCCAGCAGTGGAACCTATGTGACAGGGGCAAACACCGGGGAGCTGTTTTTT	CASSGTYVTGANTGELFF
-	TRBV7-9	-	TRBJ2-7	TGTGCCAGCAGCGAATCCTACGAGCAGTACTTC	CASSESYEQYF
TRBD1	TRBV19	few	TRBJ1-5	TGTGCCAGTAGTTCGGGACAGGACGCTCAGCCCCAGCATTTT	CASSSGQDAQPQHF
-	TRBV2	-	TRBJ2-2	TGTGCTGTGCGAGGGTCGGGCACCGGGGAGCTGTTTTTT	CAVRGSGTGELFF
TRBD2	TRBV7-9	-	TRBJ2-4	TGTGCCAGCAGCCCCCTAGCGGGGCTAGCCAAAAACATTCAGTACTTC	CASSPLAGLAKNIQYF
-	TRBV7-9	-	TRBJ1-2	TGTGCCAGCAGCCAATCGACAGCTAACTATGGCTACACCTTC	CASSQSTANYGYTF
TRBD1	TRBV4-1	-	TRBJ1-2	TGCGCCAGCAGCCCCCCCAGGGGGATGAATGGCTACACCTTC	CASSPPRGMNGYTF
-	TRBV6-5	-	TRBJ1-2	TGTGCCAGCAGTCCAGGAATTGGGGATGGCTACACCTTC	CASSPGIGDGYTF
-	TRBV30	-	TRBJ2-7	TGTGCCTGGTCCGACAGCTACGAGCAGTACTTC	CAWSDSYEQYF
TRBD1	TRBV9	-	TRBJ1-6	TGTGCCAGCAGCGTAGCTCCCGACAGGGATGTCCACTTT	CASSVAPDRDVHF
-	TRBV5-5	-	TRBJ2-7	TGTGCCAGCAGCTTGGATTCGGGGAGCTCCTACGAGCAGTACTTC	CASSLDSGSSYEQYF
-	TRBV13	once	TRBJ2-7	TGTGCCAGCAGCGTTCGTGCACGCAGCTACGAGCAGTACTTC	CASSVRARSYEQYF
-	TRBV30	-	TRBJ1-2	TGTGCCTGGAGTGGGTTAAGGACAGCTTGCACCTTC	CAWSGLRTACTF